The next 24 T cell receptor beta chains were all read from a single sample in a study of glioma-infiltrating T cells after dendritic cell vaccination (dated by TCRdb to 2016 to 2018). Libraries were made using the immunoSEQ multiplex PCR assay. TCRdb took over this immuneACCESS table, retaining in-frame rearrangements with V and J assigned. Such tables are incomplete; in checked studies, under half of the missing clones stem from an unresolved V gene, and the remainder is unexplained. Counted in this sample were around 89,000 clones; 85% to 90% of them appeared once. The top ten constitute around a sixth of the sample. The specimen comprised blood, sampled before dendritic cell vaccination. These receptors all come from a human donor with glioblastoma.

This chain uses TRBV7-3 with TRBJ1-6; D unresolved. V gave up 3 bases and J gave up 4 bases, with 10 bases separating them. CDR3 length: 15 residues. Germline lookup yields CDR1 SGHTA and CDR2 FQGTGA. The CDR3 region is CASSLEGRYNSPLHF. In DNA, the CDR3 is TGTGCCAGCAGCTTGGAGGGTCGGTATAATTCACCCCTCCACTTT.

This clone was observed a single time. At one end, the junction sequence differs from germline, possibly due to a read error. Other DNA sequences in this sample translate to the same CDR3. J is TRBJ2-1 and V is TRBV4-1, with no clear D. Germline CDR1 and CDR2: MGHRA and YSYEKL. The CDR3 is 12 residues long. The CDR3 reads CASSQRDNEQFF. CDR3 coding DNA: TGTGCCAGCAGCCAAAGAGACAATGAGCAGTTCTTC.

CDR3 sequence (DNA): TGTGCCAGCTGCCCTGGCGGGGGGGTTTGGAATGAGCAGTTCTTC. It codes for CASCPGGGVWNEQFF. The chain carries TRBV27 and TRBJ2-1, with 9 nucleotides matching TRBD2. The CDR3 sequence is 15 residues long. The ends lost 8 bases at V and 7 bases at J; junction bases unmatched: 12. Germline CDR1 and CDR2: MNHEY and SMNVEV (reference sequence).

This clone came up once. This sequence joins TRBV7-6 and TRBJ2-2; 9 nucleotides align to TRBD1. CDR3 length: 16 amino acids. CDR1 and CDR2 (germline): SGHVS, FNYEAQ. V dropped 5 bases and J dropped 4; count of bases not matched to a gene: 8. This CDR3 is CASSRQGGRSTGELFF. The DNA of the CDR3 is TGTGCCAGCAGCCGACAGGGGGGCAGGAGCACCGGGGAGCTGTTTTTT.

The chain is built from TRBV7-2 and TRBJ2-1, with TRBD2 identical over 10 bases. The CDR3 runs 15 residues. The junction had 7 bases not matched to a gene; V was cut back by 8 bases and J by 3 bases. Germline V gene sequence: CDR1 SGHTA, CDR2 FQGNSA. The DNA for the CDR3 is TGTGCCAGCGTCCCCCGACTAGCGGGCTACAATGAGCAGTTCTTC. It translates to CASVPRLAGYNEQFF.

V gene TRBV4-1 combines with J gene TRBJ1-2, with D perhaps TRBD1 (5 bases). The V end lost 1 base, the J end lost 4 bases, and 16 bases lay between the germline ends. Per the germline V gene, CDR1 is MGHRA and CDR2 is YSYEKL. The CDR3 extends over 16 amino acids. This chain's CDR3 is CASSQGDPQGGYGYTF. DNA of the CDR3: TGCGCCAGCAGCCAAGGAGACCCCCAGGGCGGCTATGGCTACACCTTC.

The rearrangement uses TRBV9 and TRBJ2-3; the D is unclear. The CDR3 has 16 amino acids. V shed 3 bases and J shed 0 bases, with 14 bases lying between them. Per germline, CDR1 SGDLS and CDR2 YYNGEE. Written as DNA, the CDR3 is TGTGCCAGCAGCGCAAACGCGGTCACGAGCACAGATACGCAGTATTTT. Translating it yields CASSANAVTSTDTQYF.

V is TRBV7-8 and J is TRBJ2-7; unclear D gene. This CDR3 has 14 residues. Trimming removed 5 bases from V and 1 base from J, with 12 bases in between. In germline, CDR1 is SGHVS, CDR2 FQNEAQ. CDR3 nucleotide sequence: TGTGCCAGCAGCGATGACATAATGTCCTACGAGCAGTACTTC. Translation: CASSDDIMSYEQYF.

This clone was seen more than once but under ten times. The rearrangement joins TRBV27 to TRBJ2-5, with 8 positions matching TRBD2. The V segment lost 5 bases and the J segment 7 bases; nucleotides outside the gene matches: 6. Germline V gene data show CDR1 as MNHEY and CDR2 as SMNVEV (reference sequence). CDR3 size: 13 residues. CDR3 amino acids: CASSLGTSGTQYF. Here the CDR3 DNA reads TGTGCCAGCAGTCTAGGGACTAGTGGGACCCAGTACTTC.

The rearrangement joins TRBV30 to TRBJ1-1; 9 bases agree with TRBD1. The CDR3 sequence is 13 residues long. With V trimmed by 5 bases and J by 2 bases, 3 bases remained unmatched. The germline V gene has CDR1 GTSNPN and CDR2 SVGIG (reference sequence). The CDR3 sequence is CAWGQGTNTEAFF. CDR3 in DNA: TGTGCCTGGGGACAGGGGACCAACACTGAAGCTTTCTTT.

The chain employs TRBV28 and TRBJ2-3, with TRBD1 matching over 12 bases. Germline CDR1 MDHEN, CDR2 SYDVKM. V shed 8 bases, J shed 6 bases, and the junction held 9 bases outside the gene matches. The CDR3 consists of 15 residues. The DNA for the CDR3 is TGTGCCAGCTTACCCGGGACAGGGGGCTCTGATACGCAGTATTTT. Protein sequence: CASLPGTGGSDTQYF.

This clone was found once. The chain recombines TRBV19 with TRBJ2-2, with 9 bases aligning to TRBD2. From germline, CDR1 is LNHDA and CDR2 SQIVND (reference sequence). This CDR3 comprises 16 residues. With 7 bases clipped from V and 3 bases from J, the junction kept 9 bases outside the gene matches. In DNA form, the CDR3 reads TGTGCCAGTACTCCGCGGGGGGGGGATTACACCGGGGAGCTGTTTTTT. It is translated as CASTPRGGDYTGELFF.

The chain has TRBV19 and TRBJ1-5; 9 bases are shared with TRBD1. The J segment lost 0 bases and the V segment lost 11 bases, leaving 11 bases of the junction unmatched. The CDR3 loop spans 16 amino acids. Germline V gene sequence: CDR1 LNHDA, CDR2 SQIVND (reference sequence). CDR3 coding DNA: TGTGCCGCCGCCGGGACAGGGTTATATAGCAATCAGCCCCAGCATTTT. Protein product: CAAAGTGLYSNQPQHF.

The chain couples TRBV13 to TRBJ2-7; a possible D gene is TRBD1 (5 bases). Germline V gene data show CDR1 as PRHDT and CDR2 as FYEKMQ (reference sequence). This CDR3 region has 14 residues. Trimming stripped 5 bases from V and 0 bases from J, with 11 bases between. In nucleotides, the CDR3 is TGTGCCAGCAGCCTTCAGGGCAGCTCCTACGAGCAGTACTTC. The encoded protein is CASSLQGSSYEQYF.

The V gene is TRBV2, the J gene TRBJ2-2; no reliable D call. This CDR3 contains 14 residues. Trimming cost V 6 bases and J 2 bases, with 10 bases left between them. The germline V gene encodes CDR1 SNHLY and CDR2 FYNNEI. CDR3 nucleotide sequence: TGTGCCAGCAGGGCCGAATTTAACACCGGGGAGCTGTTTTTT. This encodes CASRAEFNTGELFF. Full variable domain (outside the CDR3, taken from reference TRBV2 and TRBJ2-2): EPEVTQTPSHQVTQMGQEVILRCVPISNHLYFYWYRQILGQKVEFLVSFYNNEISEKSEIFDDQFSVERPDGSNFTLKIRSTKLEDSAMYFCASRAEFNTGELFFGEGSRLTVL.

This chain joins TRBV15 and TRBJ2-1; TRBD2 is a possible D gene (5 bases). Germline V CDR1 and CDR2: LNHNV, YYDKDF (reference sequence). The CDR3 runs 15 residues. Trimming shortened V by 7 bases and J by 4 bases, and 17 bases separated the two germline ends. The CDR3 loop reads CATTQVSGPYNEQFF. CDR3 bases: TGTGCCACCACCCAGGTAAGCGGACCTTACAATGAGCAGTTCTTC.

The chain links TRBV28 to TRBJ2-1, with D possibly matching TRBD2 (6 bases). Trimming pared 7 bases from V and 12 bases from J, leaving 25 bases between. Germline lookup yields CDR1 MDHEN and CDR2 SYDVKM. The CDR3 is made up of 15 amino acids. CDR3 sequence reads: CASTTLGSGLRGQFF. The CDR3, as DNA: TGTGCCAGCACCACGCTGGGTAGCGGTTTACGGGGGCAGTTCTTC.

In this sample, this clone turned up once. The V and J genes are TRBV10-3 and TRBJ2-7, with a weak D call TRBD1 (6 bases). In germline, CDR1 is ENHRY, CDR2 SYGVKD. The CDR3 length is 13 residues. V was trimmed by 0 bases and J by 3 bases, leaving 6 bases between them. In DNA, the CDR3 is TGTGCCATCAGTGAGTCGGACAGCTACGAGCAGTACTTC. It encodes CAISESDSYEQYF.

This clone was observed once. This chain links TRBV27 with TRBJ2-5; 7 bases align to TRBD2. V shed 5 bases and J 7 bases; nucleotides not matched to a gene: 19. CDR3 length: 17 residues. Germline lookup yields CDR1 MNHEY and CDR2 SMNVEV (reference sequence). CDR3 DNA: TGTGCCAGCAGTCCCCCGTGGGGGGAGGGGCCGCCGGGGACCCAGTACTTC. This gives the protein CASSPPWGEGPPGTQYF.

This sequence joins TRBV6-6 and TRBJ2-7; tentative D call: TRBD1 (6 bases). The CDR3 loop spans 15 amino acids. Germline V CDR1 and CDR2: MNHNY, SVGAGI (reference sequence). V was clipped by 6 bases and J by 7 bases, with 22 bases between them. CDR3 region: CASRDPGHAPGEQYF. The CDR3 coding sequence is TGTGCCAGCAGAGATCCGGGACACGCACCGGGGGAGCAGTACTTC.

This chain joins TRBV6-1 and TRBJ1-1; the D gene is possibly TRBD1 (5 bases). CDR3 length equals 13 residues. Looked up from germline, CDR1 is MNHNS and CDR2 is SASEGT. Trimming took off 4 bases at V and 0 bases at J, with 6 bases between the two ends. CDR3 protein: CASSGQMNTEAFF. CDR3 sequence (DNA): TGTGCCAGCAGTGGACAGATGAACACTGAAGCTTTCTTT.

The rearrangement joins TRBV11-2 to TRBJ1-2; 8 nucleotides align to TRBD1. Unmatched junction bases numbered 8, after V lost 4 bases and J lost 1 base. Germline lookup yields CDR1 SGHAT and CDR2 FQNNGV. The CDR3 is 16 amino acids. CDR3 sequence (DNA): TGTGCCAGCAGCTATTACCGGACAGGGAGTAACTATGGCTACACCTTC. Protein sequence: CASSYYRTGSNYGYTF.

The chain joins TRBV30 to TRBJ2-1; 7 bases fit TRBD2. CDR3 length: 17 residues. The junction had 9 bases not matched to a gene; V was cut back by 1 base and J by 0 bases. Germline V gives CDR1 GTSNPN, CDR2 SVGIG (reference sequence). The CDR3 nucleotides are TGTGCCTGGAGTGGCCACTACCGCGGGAGCTCCTACAATGAGCAGTTCTTC. Protein: CAWSGHYRGSSYNEQFF. The variable domain in full, completed from reference TRBV30 and TRBJ2-1, reads SQTIHQWPATLVQPVGSPLSLECTVEGTSNPNLYWYRQAAGRGLQLLFYSVGIGQISSEVPQNLSASRPQDRQFILSSKKLLLSDSGFYLCAWSGHYRGSSYNEQFFGPGTRLTVL.

J is TRBJ1-5 and V is TRBV4-3; weak D call: TRBD1 (5 bases). V lost 0 bases and J lost 2, with 11 bases in between. From germline, CDR1 is LGHNA and CDR2 YSLEER. This CDR3 is 16 amino acids long. CDR3 DNA sequence: TGCGCCAGCAGCCAAGATTTACAAGGGGGCAATCAGCCCCAGCATTTT. This encodes CASSQDLQGGNQPQHF.